This T cell receptor (beta chain) was sequenced for a study of shared clonotypes between healthy human individuals. Researchers ran the assay at a deep level. Libraries were prepared by immunoSEQ multiplex PCR; TCRdb keeps only in-frame clonotypes and omits some of them. The profile shows about 470,000 clones, around 79% of them singletons. This CDR3 spans 15 amino acids. From germline, CDR1 is SGHTA and CDR2 FQGNSA. Of note for this clone: Germline is not matched at one junction end, which may reflect a read error.

The sequenced material came from PBMCs. The chain links TRBV7-2 to TRBJ1-2, with D tentatively TRBD1 (5 bases). This sequence originates from a woman aged 40 to 55 in good health. Some clones in this sample may be carry-over from other donors' samples. The CDR3 DNA reads as TGTGCCAGCAGCTTATCCACACGGGGGGTTGAGGGCTACGCCTTC. It codes for CASSLSTRGVEGYAF.